The 30 T cell receptor beta chains below all came from one sample that was sequenced in a study of siplizumab effects on memory and regulatory T cells. The table came from immunoSEQ multiplex PCR; TCRdb's copy has only in-frame clones and leaves some out. The sample has about 100,000 clones; about 91% are singletons. What was sequenced was Tregs sorted from blood. The receptors derive from a human donor in good health.

The chain couples TRBV5-4 to TRBJ1-2, with 7 bases that match TRBD1. The germline gives CDR1 SGHNT, CDR2 YYREEE (reference sequence). This CDR3 has 13 amino acids. After removal of 3 bases from V and 4 bases from J, the junction contained 3 bases not matched to a gene. The CDR3 coding sequence is TGTGCCAGCAGCTACGACAGGGTCTATGGCTACACCTTC. It codes for CASSYDRVYGYTF.

The chain carries TRBV29-1 and TRBJ1-1; 7 bases are shared with TRBD1. This CDR3 has 13 amino acids. The V gene's germline CDR1 is SQVTM and CDR2 ANQGSEA. The V gene end was trimmed by 7 bases and the J gene end by 3 bases; junction bases not matched to a gene: 8. CDR3 nucleotides: TGCAGCGCCTCCACCGGACAGGACACTGAAGCTTTCTTT. It is translated as CSASTGQDTEAFF.

A word on this clone: The junction differs from germline at one of its ends, possibly a read error. This sequence joins TRBV7-8 and TRBJ1-4; TRBD1 aligns across 7 bases. CDR1 is SGHVS and CDR2 is FQNEAQ in the germline V gene. This CDR3 spans 14 amino acids. CDR3 DNA sequence: TGTGCCAGCTGCTTTGACAGGGAGGGGGAAAAACTGTTTTTT. The encoded protein is CASCFDREGEKLFF. Based on the CDR3 plus reference TRBV7-8 and TRBJ1-4, the full variable domain is GAGVSQSPRYKVAKRGQDVALRCDPISGHVSLFWYQQALGQGPEFLTYFQNEAQLDKSGLPSDRFFAERPEGSVSTLKIQRTQQEDSAVYLCASCFDREGEKLFFGSGTQLSVL.

This clone was picked up one time. The rearrangement links TRBV7-3 to TRBJ1-5; TRBD1 aligns across 11 bases. The germline V gene has CDR1 SGHTA and CDR2 FQGTGA. J gave up 2 bases and V 4 bases, and 7 bases lay outside the gene matches. The CDR3 sequence is 17 residues long. Written as DNA, the CDR3 is TGTGCCAGCAGCTCGGGACAGGGGGGAATGGGCAATCAGCCCCAGCATTTT. As protein: CASSSGQGGMGNQPQHF.

The gene calls are TRBV7-3 and TRBJ2-2; D is unclear. Germline CDR1 and CDR2: SGHTA and FQGTGA. Trimming removed 1 base at V and 6 bases at J, with 18 bases between. The CDR3 sequence is 17 residues long. CDR3 loop: CASSLIPLSSGSGELFF. The CDR3, as DNA: TGTGCCAGCAGCTTAATACCCCTCAGTTCTGGATCCGGGGAGCTGTTTTTT.

This chain joins TRBV2 and TRBJ2-2; D call uncertain. With 2 bases removed from V and 2 bases from J, the gap between germline ends came to 15 bases. Germline loops: CDR1 SNHLY, CDR2 FYNNEI. The CDR3 spans 17 residues. Here the CDR3 reads CASSELRSRINTGELFF. Written as DNA, the CDR3 is TGTGCCAGCAGTGAACTTCGCAGCCGAATTAACACCGGGGAGCTGTTTTTT. The whole variable domain, remainder taken from reference TRBV2 and TRBJ2-2, is EPEVTQTPSHQVTQMGQEVILRCVPISNHLYFYWYRQILGQKVEFLVSFYNNEISEKSEIFDDQFSVERPDGSNFTLKIRSTKLEDSAMYFCASSELRSRINTGELFFGEGSRLTVL.

This clone was seen only once. V and J are TRBV28 and TRBJ2-5; TRBD2 aligns across 14 bases. CDR3 length: 17 amino acids. Germline V lookup: CDR1 MDHEN, CDR2 SYDVKM. Trimming removed 5 bases from V and 5 bases from J; junction bases left unmatched: 10. The CDR3 loop reads CASSPGTSGRVWETQYF. The CDR3 DNA sequence: TGTGCCAGCAGTCCCGGGACTAGCGGGAGAGTCTGGGAGACCCAGTACTTC.

The J gene is TRBJ2-2, the V gene TRBV2; TRBD2 matches 9 bases. Trimming cost V 8 bases and J 4 bases; bases outside gene matches: 5. The germline V gene encodes CDR1 SNHLY and CDR2 FYNNEI. CDR3 length: 14 residues. As DNA, the CDR3 is TGTGCCAGCCTAGCGGGGACGCTCACCGGGGAGCTGTTTTTT. Amino acid sequence: CASLAGTLTGELFF.

The chain links TRBV5-1 to TRBJ2-7, with 8 bases identical to TRBD1. The CDR3 contains 15 residues. The J segment lost 3 bases and the V segment lost 5 bases, leaving 10 bases of the junction unmatched. The germline gives CDR1 SGHRS, CDR2 YFSETQ. The CDR3 region is CASRAGQGRNYEQYF. The CDR3 coding sequence is TGCGCCAGCAGGGCCGGACAGGGTCGAAACTACGAGCAGTACTTC.

The J gene is TRBJ1-5, the V gene TRBV12-5; the match to TRBD1 covers 7 bases. This CDR3 has 13 residues. V shed 6 bases, J shed 3 bases, and the junction held 2 bases outside the gene matches. Germline CDR1 is LGHNT and CDR2 is FRNRAP. CDR3 loop: CASGTGPNQPQHF. The CDR3 nucleotides read TGTGCTAGTGGGACAGGGCCCAATCAGCCCCAGCATTTT.

The V gene is TRBV2, the J gene TRBJ2-7, with 13 bases fitting TRBD2. V lost 9 bases to trimming and J lost 2 bases; unmatched junction nucleotides: 10. Germline assignment: CDR1 SNHLY and CDR2 FYNNEI. The CDR3 covers 16 residues. CDR3 DNA sequence: TGTGCCAGTTCCCTCCTACTAGCGGGAGGGGCCTACGAGCAGTACTTC. Amino acid sequence: CASSLLLAGGAYEQYF.

The V gene is TRBV6-5, the J gene TRBJ1-5; D gene uncertain. The CDR3 covers 14 residues. The germline V gene has CDR1 MNHEY and CDR2 SVGAGI. V lost 0 bases, J lost 4 bases, and 7 bases lay in between. CDR3 coding DNA: TGTGCCAGCAGTTACTCGAGAAGGAATCAGCCCCAGCATTTT. Protein: CASSYSRRNQPQHF.

The chain employs TRBV7-6 and TRBJ2-7; TRBD2 aligns across 9 bases. Germline CDR1 reads SGHVS; CDR2 reads FNYEAQ. The CDR3 totals 14 residues. V shed 5 bases and J 3 bases; nucleotides not matched to a gene: 5. CDR3 sequence (DNA): TGTGCCAGCAGCCTGGGACTAGCTGGCTACGAGCAGTACTTC. This sequence encodes CASSLGLAGYEQYF.

V and J are TRBV18 and TRBJ2-2; D unresolved. This CDR3 is 15 amino acids long. Germline CDR1 reads KGHSH; CDR2 reads LQKENI. Trimming stripped 4 bases from V and 3 bases from J, with 12 bases between. The CDR3 coding sequence is TGTGCCAGCTCACTCGGGCTCGCAGACACCGGGGAGCTGTTTTTT. Residues: CASSLGLADTGELFF.

In its sample, this clone was seen once. The V call is TRBV5-1, the J call TRBJ1-1; D unresolved. Germline V lookup: CDR1 SGHRS, CDR2 YFSETQ. The CDR3 runs 13 residues. V was trimmed by 0 bases and J by 4 bases, leaving 7 bases between them. CDR3 nucleotide sequence: TGCGCCAGCAGCTTGGAGCGGGGCACTGAAGCTTTCTTT. Residues: CASSLERGTEAFF.

V is TRBV6-5 and J is TRBJ2-7, with 8 bases fitting TRBD1. The trim removed 6 bases at V and 2 bases at J, leaving 9 bases unmatched. The CDR3 length is 15 residues. Germline lookup yields CDR1 MNHEY and CDR2 SVGAGI. The CDR3 DNA is TGTGCCAGCAGCCTTGCCTACAGGGGGGCCTACGAGCAGTACTTC. Translated, it gives CASSLAYRGAYEQYF.

The chain recombines TRBV19 with TRBJ1-1, with 7 nucleotides matching TRBD1. Trimming removed 6 bases from V and 0 bases from J; junction bases left unmatched: 7. The CDR3 totals 15 residues. The V gene's germline CDR1 is LNHDA and CDR2 SQIVND (reference sequence). The CDR3 loop reads CASRSGTAMNTEAFF. CDR3 DNA sequence: TGTGCCAGTAGATCCGGGACAGCTATGAACACTGAAGCTTTCTTT.

This chain connects TRBV7-9 to TRBJ1-1, with D unclear. Germline values: CDR1 SEHNR, CDR2 FQNEAQ (reference sequence). V gave up 1 base and J gave up 1 base, with 7 bases separating them. The CDR3 is 14 residues long. In nucleotides, the CDR3 is TGTGCCAGCAGCTTAGAAGTTGAGAACACTGAAGCTTTCTTT. Its translation is CASSLEVENTEAFF.

V and J are TRBV7-9 and TRBJ2-2; a possible D gene is TRBD2 (6 bases). The CDR3 sequence is 16 residues long. CDR1 is SEHNR, CDR2 FQNEAQ, per germline (reference sequence). Between the trimmed V and J ends, which lost 5 bases and 1 base, there was a span of 14 bases. The CDR3 bases are TGTGCCAGCAGCCCAAAGACGGGACTGAACACCGGGGAGCTGTTTTTT. This codes for CASSPKTGLNTGELFF.

This chain uses TRBV19 with TRBJ2-1; 9 nucleotides align to TRBD2. CDR1 is LNHDA, CDR2 SQIVND, per germline (reference sequence). The CDR3 totals 14 residues. The V segment lost 8 bases and the J segment 5 bases; nucleotides outside the gene matches: 7. The chain's CDR3 is CASARRGRDNEQFF. The CDR3 DNA reads TGTGCCAGTGCCCGGCGCGGGAGGGACAATGAGCAGTTCTTC.

The chain combines TRBV6-6 with TRBJ1-2, with 7 bases lining up with TRBD1. This CDR3 spans 15 amino acids. J was trimmed by 6 bases and V by 3 bases; bases with no gene match: 10. Germline V lookup: CDR1 MNHNY, CDR2 SVGAGI (reference sequence). The CDR3 spells CASSYRPGGRDGYTF. The CDR3 nucleotides read TGTGCCAGCAGTTATCGCCCAGGGGGAAGGGATGGCTACACCTTC.

In its sample, this clone was seen once. This chain connects TRBV27 to TRBJ2-7, with D perhaps matching TRBD1 or TRBD2 (6 bases each). This CDR3 comprises 14 residues. Germline V lookup: CDR1 MNHEY, CDR2 SMNVEV (reference sequence). V was shortened by 5 bases and J by 3 bases, with 14 bases between the two germline ends. The CDR3 loop is CASSTRGRDYEQYF. Here the CDR3 DNA reads TGTGCCAGCAGTACCCGGGGGCGGGACTACGAGCAGTACTTC.

This clone appeared once. The CDR3 DNA reads TGTGCCAGCAGCTATGGACAGGCCTGGCAAGAGACCCAGTACTTC. Its translation: CASSYGQAWQETQYF. The chain joins TRBV5-4 to TRBJ2-5; TRBD1 agrees at 7 bases. J was trimmed by 2 bases and V by 3 bases; bases with no gene match: 7. The CDR3 sequence is 15 residues long. Per germline, CDR1 SGHNT and CDR2 YYREEE (reference sequence).

The rearrangement joins TRBV15 to TRBJ2-2; 9 nucleotides line up with TRBD2. With V trimmed by 5 bases and J by 7 bases, 23 bases remained unmatched. This CDR3 has 20 amino acids. The germline V gene encodes CDR1 LNHNV and CDR2 YYDKDF (reference sequence). The CDR3 protein is CATSPQGMSSSGSSGGELFF. CDR3 sequence (DNA): TGTGCCACCAGCCCCCAGGGAATGAGTAGTAGCGGGAGTTCGGGCGGGGAGCTGTTTTTT.

This clone has just one count. This chain connects TRBV6-5 to TRBJ2-7; the match to TRBD1 covers 8 bases. Germline V gene data show CDR1 as MNHEY and CDR2 as SVGAGI. V lost 7 bases and J lost 0; bases outside the gene matches: 8. The CDR3 covers 15 residues. Here the CDR3 DNA reads TGTGCCAGCAAATGGGGACAGGAGAGCTCCTACGAGCAGTACTTC. It codes for CASKWGQESSYEQYF.

This sequence joins TRBV4-2 and TRBJ2-5; 14 nucleotides match TRBD2. Germline V gives CDR1 LGHNA, CDR2 YNFKEQ. The CDR3 spans 17 residues. With V trimmed by 2 bases and J by 1 base, 3 bases remained unmatched. The CDR3 DNA is TGTGCCAGCAGCCAATCCGGACTAGCGGGAGGCCAAGAGACCCAGTACTTC. It is translated as CASSQSGLAGGQETQYF.

The gene calls are TRBV5-1 and TRBJ2-3; D is perhaps TRBD1 (5 bases). Trimming stripped 4 bases from V and 3 bases from J, with 18 bases between. The V gene's germline CDR1 is SGHRS and CDR2 YFSETQ. This CDR3 is built from 16 residues. The CDR3 loop is CASSLQTVGTTDTQYF. The CDR3 DNA sequence: TGCGCCAGCAGCCTCCAGACAGTGGGTACTACAGATACGCAGTATTTT.

The chain joins TRBV28 to TRBJ2-2; 7 bases match TRBD1. CDR1 is MDHEN, CDR2 SYDVKM, per germline. J gave up 3 bases and V 0 bases, and 4 bases lay outside the gene matches. This CDR3 region has 16 residues. The CDR3 spells CASSLWDRIDTGELFF. For the CDR3, the DNA is TGTGCCAGCAGTTTATGGGACAGGATTGACACCGGGGAGCTGTTTTTT. The full variable domain, completed using reference TRBV28 and TRBJ2-2, is DVKVTQSSRYLVKRTGEKVFLECVQDMDHENMFWYRQDPGLGLRLIYFSYDVKMKEKGDIPEGYSVSREKKERFSLILESASTNQTSMYLCASSLWDRIDTGELFFGEGSRLTVL.

This clone has more than one count but fewer than ten. The chain combines TRBV19 with TRBJ1-2; D gene uncertain. The CDR3 contains 14 residues. Germline V lookup: CDR1 LNHDA, CDR2 SQIVND (reference sequence). Trimming took off 3 bases at V and 2 bases at J, with 10 bases between the two ends. The CDR3 spells CASSILAENYGYTF. CDR3 coding DNA: TGTGCCAGTAGTATCTTAGCCGAGAACTATGGCTACACCTTC.

The rearrangement links TRBV11-2 to TRBJ2-1; 7 bases match TRBD2. This CDR3 region has 18 residues. The trim removed 1 base at V and 7 bases at J, leaving 16 bases unmatched. The germline gives CDR1 SGHAT, CDR2 FQNNGV. CDR3 DNA sequence: TGTGCCAGCAGCTTAGCCGTGGGAGGGGCGGGAGTGTGGAATGAGCAGTTCTTC. This gives the protein CASSLAVGGAGVWNEQFF.